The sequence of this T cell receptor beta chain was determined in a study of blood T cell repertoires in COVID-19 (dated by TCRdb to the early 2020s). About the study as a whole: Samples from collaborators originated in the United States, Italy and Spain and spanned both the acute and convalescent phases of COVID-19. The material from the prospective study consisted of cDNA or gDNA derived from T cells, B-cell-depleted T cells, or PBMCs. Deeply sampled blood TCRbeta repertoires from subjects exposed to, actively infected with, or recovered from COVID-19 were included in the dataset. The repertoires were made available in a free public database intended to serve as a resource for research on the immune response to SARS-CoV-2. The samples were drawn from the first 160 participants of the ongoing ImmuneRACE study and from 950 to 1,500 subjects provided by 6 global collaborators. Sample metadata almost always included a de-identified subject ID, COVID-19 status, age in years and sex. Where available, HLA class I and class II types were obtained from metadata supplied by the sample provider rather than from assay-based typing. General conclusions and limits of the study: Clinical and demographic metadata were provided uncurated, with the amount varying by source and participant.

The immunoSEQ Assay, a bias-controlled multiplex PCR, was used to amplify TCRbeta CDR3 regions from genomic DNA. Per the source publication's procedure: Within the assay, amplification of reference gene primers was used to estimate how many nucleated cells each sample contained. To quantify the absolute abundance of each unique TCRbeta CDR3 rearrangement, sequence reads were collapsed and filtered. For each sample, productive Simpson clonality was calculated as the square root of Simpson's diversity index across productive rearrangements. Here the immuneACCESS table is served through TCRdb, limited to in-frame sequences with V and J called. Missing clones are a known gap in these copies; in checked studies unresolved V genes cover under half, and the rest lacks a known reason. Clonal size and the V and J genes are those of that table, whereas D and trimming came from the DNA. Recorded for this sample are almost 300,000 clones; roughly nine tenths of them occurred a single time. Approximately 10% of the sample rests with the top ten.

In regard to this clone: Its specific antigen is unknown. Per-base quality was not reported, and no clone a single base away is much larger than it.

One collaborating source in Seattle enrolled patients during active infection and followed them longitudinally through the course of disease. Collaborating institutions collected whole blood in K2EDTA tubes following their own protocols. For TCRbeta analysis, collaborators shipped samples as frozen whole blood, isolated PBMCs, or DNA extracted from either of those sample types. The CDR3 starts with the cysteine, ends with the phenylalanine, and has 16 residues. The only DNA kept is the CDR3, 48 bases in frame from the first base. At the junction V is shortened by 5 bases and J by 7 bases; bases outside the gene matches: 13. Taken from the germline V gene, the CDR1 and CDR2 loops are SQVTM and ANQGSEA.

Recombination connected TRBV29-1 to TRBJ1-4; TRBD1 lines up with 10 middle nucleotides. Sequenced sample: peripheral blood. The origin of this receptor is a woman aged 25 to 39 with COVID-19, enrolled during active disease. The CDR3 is CSVTTGGEGLGEKLFF. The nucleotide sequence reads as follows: TGCAGCGTTACGACAGGGGGCGAGGGGTTAGGTGAAAAACTGTTTTTT.